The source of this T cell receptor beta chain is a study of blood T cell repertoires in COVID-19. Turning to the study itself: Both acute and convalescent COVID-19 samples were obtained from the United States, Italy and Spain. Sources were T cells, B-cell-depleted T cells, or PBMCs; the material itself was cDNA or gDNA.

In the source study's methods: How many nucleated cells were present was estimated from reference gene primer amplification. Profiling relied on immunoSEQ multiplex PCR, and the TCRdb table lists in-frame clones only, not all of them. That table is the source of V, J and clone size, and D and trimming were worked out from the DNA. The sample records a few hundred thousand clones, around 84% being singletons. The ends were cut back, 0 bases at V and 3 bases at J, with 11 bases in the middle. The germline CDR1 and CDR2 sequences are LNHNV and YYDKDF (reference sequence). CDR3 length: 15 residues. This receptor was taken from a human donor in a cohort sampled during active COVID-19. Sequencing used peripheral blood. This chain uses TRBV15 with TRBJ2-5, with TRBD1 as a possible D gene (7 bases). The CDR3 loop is CATSRDIRGEETQYF. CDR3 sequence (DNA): TGTGCCACCAGCAGAGATATCAGGGGGGAAGAGACCCAGTACTTC.